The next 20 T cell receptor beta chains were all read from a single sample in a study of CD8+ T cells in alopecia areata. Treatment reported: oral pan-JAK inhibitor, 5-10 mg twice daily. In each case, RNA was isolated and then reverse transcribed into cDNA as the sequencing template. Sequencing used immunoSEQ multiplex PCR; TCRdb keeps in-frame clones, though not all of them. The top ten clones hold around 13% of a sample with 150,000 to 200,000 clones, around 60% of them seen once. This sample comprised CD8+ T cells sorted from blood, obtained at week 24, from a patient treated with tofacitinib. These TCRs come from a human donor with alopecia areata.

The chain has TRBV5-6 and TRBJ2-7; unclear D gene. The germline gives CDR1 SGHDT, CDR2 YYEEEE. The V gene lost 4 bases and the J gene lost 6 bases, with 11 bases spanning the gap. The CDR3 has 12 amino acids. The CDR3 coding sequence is TGTGCCAGCAGCAACGGACGTGGCGAGCAGTACTTC. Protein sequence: CASSNGRGEQYF.

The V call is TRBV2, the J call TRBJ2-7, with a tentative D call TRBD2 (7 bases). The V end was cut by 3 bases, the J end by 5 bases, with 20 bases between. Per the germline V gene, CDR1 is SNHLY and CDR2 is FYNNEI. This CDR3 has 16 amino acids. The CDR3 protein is CASSEEGGTRTNEQYF. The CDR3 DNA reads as TGTGCCAGCAGTGAGGAGGGGGGGACCAGGACCAACGAGCAGTACTTC.

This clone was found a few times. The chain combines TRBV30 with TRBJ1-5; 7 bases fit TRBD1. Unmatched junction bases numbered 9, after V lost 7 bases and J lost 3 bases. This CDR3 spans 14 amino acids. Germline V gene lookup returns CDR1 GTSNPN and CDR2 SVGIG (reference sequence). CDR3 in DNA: TGTGCCTCCACGACAGGGACCGACAATCAGCCCCAGCATTTT. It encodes CASTTGTDNQPQHF.

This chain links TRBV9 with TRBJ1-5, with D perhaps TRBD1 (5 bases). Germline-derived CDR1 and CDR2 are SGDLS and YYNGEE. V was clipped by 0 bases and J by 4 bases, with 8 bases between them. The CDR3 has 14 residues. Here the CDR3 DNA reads TGTGCCAGCAGCGTAGGGGGGGAGAATCAGCCCCAGCATTTT. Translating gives CASSVGGENQPQHF.

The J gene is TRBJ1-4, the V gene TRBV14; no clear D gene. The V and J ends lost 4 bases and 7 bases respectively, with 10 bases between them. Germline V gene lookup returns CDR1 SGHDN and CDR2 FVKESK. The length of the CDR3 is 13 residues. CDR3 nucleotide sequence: TGTGCCAGCAGCCCAAAGGGTCTTGAAAAACTGTTTTTT. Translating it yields CASSPKGLEKLFF.

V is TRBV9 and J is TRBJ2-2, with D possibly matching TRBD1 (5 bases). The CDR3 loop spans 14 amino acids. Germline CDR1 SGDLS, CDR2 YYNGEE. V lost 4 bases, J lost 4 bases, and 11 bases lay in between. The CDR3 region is CASSLTDPTGELFF. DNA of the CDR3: TGTGCCAGCAGCCTGACAGACCCCACCGGGGAGCTGTTTTTT.

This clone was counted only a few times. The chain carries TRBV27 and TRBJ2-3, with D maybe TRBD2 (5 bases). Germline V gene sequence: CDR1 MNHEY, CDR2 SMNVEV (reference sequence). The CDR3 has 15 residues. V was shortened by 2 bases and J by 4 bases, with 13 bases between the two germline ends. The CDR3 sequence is CASSLAEGASDTQYF. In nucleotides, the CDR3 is TGTGCCAGCAGTTTAGCCGAGGGCGCATCAGATACGCAGTATTTT.

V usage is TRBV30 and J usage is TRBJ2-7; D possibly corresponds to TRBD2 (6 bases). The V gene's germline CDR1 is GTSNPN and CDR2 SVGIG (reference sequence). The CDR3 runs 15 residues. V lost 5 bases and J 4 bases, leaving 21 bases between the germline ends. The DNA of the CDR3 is TGTGCCTGGGAACTTGTGGGGCAGGCGGGGTACGAGCAGTACTTC. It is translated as CAWELVGQAGYEQYF.

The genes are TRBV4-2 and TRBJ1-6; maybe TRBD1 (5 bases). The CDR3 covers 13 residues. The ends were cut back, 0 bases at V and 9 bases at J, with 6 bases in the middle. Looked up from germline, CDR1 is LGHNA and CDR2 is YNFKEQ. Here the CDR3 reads CASSQEGVSPLHF. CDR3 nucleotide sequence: TGTGCCAGCAGCCAAGAGGGGGTTTCACCCCTCCACTTT.

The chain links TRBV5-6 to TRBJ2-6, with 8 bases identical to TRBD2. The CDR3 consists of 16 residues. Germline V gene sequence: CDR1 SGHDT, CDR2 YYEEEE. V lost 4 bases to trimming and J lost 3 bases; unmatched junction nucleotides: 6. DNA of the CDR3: TGTGCCAGCAGCCCCATTCGGGGGGGTGGGGCCAACGTCCTGACTTTC. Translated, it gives CASSPIRGGGANVLTF.

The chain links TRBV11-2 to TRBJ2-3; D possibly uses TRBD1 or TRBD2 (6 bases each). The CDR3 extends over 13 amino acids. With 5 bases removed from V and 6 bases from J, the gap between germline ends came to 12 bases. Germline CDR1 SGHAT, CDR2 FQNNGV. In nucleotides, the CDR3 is TGTGCCAGCAGCGGGGGGCCCCTCGATACGCAGTATTTT. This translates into CASSGGPLDTQYF.

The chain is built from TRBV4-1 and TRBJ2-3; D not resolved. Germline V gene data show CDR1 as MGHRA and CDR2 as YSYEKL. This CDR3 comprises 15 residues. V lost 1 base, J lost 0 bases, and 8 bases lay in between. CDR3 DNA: TGCGCCAGCAGCCAAGTTACGGCAAGCACAGATACGCAGTATTTT. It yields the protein CASSQVTASTDTQYF.

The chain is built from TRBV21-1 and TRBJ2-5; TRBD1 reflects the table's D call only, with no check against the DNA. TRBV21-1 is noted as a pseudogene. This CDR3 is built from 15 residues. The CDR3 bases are TGTGCCAGCAGCTTCCGGGACAGGGGGCGAGGGACCCAGTACTTC. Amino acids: CASSFRDRGRGTQYF.

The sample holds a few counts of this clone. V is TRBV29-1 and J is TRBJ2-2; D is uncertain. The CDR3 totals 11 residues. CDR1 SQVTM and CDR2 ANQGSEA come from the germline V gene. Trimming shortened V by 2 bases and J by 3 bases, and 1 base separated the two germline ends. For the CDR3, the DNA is TGCAGCGTTGAATACACCGGGGAGCTGTTTTTT. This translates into CSVEYTGELFF.

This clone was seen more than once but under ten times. CDR3 in amino acids: CASQTTNEQFF. CDR3 bases: TGCGCCAGCCAAACTACGAATGAGCAGTTCTTC. The V and J genes are TRBV5-1 and TRBJ2-1; D gene unclear. CDR1 is SGHRS and CDR2 is YFSETQ in the germline V gene. This CDR3 spans 11 amino acids. Trimming stripped 7 bases from V and 7 bases from J, with 9 bases between. The full variable domain, with the rest looked up from reference TRBV5-1 and TRBJ2-1, is KAGVTQTPRYLIKTRGQQVTLSCSPISGHRSVSWYQQTPGQGLQFLFEYFSETQRNKGNFPGRFSGRQFSNSRSEMNVSTLELGDSALYLCASQTTNEQFFGPGTRLTVL.

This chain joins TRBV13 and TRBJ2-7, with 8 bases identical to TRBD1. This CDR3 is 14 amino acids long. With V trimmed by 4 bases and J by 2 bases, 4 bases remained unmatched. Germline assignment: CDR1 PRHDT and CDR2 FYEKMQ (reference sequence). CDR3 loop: CASSSRGPPYEQYF. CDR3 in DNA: TGTGCCAGCAGCTCCAGGGGGCCCCCCTACGAGCAGTACTTC.

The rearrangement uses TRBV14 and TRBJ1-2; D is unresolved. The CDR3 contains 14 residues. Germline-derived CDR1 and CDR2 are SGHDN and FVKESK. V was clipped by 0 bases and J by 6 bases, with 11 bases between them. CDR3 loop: CASSQEEGLNGYTF. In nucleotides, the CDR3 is TGTGCCAGCAGCCAAGAAGAGGGATTGAATGGCTACACCTTC.

The CDR3 loop reads CASWATYGYTF. The CDR3 DNA reads TGTGCCAGTTGGGCGACTTATGGCTACACCTTC. The V call is TRBV2, the J call TRBJ1-2; D call uncertain. The CDR3 covers 11 residues. V shed 9 bases and J shed 5 bases, with 10 bases lying between them. Germline assignment: CDR1 SNHLY and CDR2 FYNNEI.

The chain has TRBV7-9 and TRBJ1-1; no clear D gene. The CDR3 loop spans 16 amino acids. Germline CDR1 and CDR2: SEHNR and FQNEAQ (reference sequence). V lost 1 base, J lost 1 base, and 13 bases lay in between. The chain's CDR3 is CASSLVGERTNTEAFF. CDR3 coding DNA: TGTGCCAGCAGCTTAGTGGGCGAGAGGACGAACACTGAAGCTTTCTTT.

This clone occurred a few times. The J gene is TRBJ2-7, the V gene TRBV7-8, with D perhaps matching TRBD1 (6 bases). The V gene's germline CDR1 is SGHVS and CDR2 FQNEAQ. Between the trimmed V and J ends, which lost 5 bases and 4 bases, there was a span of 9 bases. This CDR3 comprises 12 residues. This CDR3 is CASSLGAYEQYF. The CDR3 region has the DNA TGTGCCAGCAGCCTGGGGGCTTACGAGCAGTACTTC.